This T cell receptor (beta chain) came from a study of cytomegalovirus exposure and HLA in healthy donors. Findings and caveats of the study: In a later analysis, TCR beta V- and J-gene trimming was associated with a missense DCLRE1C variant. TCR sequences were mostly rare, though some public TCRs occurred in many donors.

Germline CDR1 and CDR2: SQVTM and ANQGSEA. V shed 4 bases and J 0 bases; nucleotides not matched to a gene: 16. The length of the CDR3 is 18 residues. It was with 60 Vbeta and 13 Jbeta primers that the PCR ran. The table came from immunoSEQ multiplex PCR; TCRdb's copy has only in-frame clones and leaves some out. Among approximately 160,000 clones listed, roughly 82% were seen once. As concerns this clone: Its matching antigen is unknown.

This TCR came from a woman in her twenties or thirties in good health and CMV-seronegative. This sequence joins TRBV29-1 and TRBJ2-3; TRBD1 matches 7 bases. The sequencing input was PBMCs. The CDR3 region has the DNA TGCAGCGTTGCGCAGAGGGGGCAAGGGGTTAAGAGCACAGATACGCAGTATTTT. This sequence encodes CSVAQRGQGVKSTDTQYF.